This T cell receptor (beta chain) was observed in a study of T cells expressing NK-cell markers. This CDR3 comprises 15 residues. Germline loops: CDR1 SGHTA, CDR2 FQGNSA. TCR beta cDNA was generated via 5'RACE template switching incorporating UMIs. From the 5' RACE reads, TCRdb lists one entry per CDR3 protein and no DNA. The listing contains about 260,000 distinct CDR3 sequences. This clonotype originated in a woman aged 18-70 years in good health. The V call is TRBV7-2, the J call TRBJ2-1; TCRdb designates TRBD1, a call that cannot be tested without DNA. Sequenced: blood T cells: a sorted CD56 or NKG2C T cell subset, CD4+ or CD8+ T cells, or bulk PBMC T cells (not recorded which). The CDR3 here is CASSLVTGSYNEQFF.